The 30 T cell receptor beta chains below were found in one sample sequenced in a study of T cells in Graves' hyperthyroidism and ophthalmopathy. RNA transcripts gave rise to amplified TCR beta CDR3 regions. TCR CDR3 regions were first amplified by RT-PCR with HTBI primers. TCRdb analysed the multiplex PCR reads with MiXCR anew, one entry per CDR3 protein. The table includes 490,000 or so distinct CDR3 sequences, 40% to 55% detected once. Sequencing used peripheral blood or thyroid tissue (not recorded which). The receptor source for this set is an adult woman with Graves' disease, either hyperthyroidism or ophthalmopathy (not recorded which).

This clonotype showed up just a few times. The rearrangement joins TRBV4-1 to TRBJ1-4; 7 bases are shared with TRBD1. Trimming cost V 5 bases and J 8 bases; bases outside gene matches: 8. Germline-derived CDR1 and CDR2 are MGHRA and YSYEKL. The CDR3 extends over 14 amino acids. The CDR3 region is CASSEVAGGEKLFF. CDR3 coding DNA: TGCGCCAGCAGCGAAGTGGCAGGGGGAGAAAAACTGTTTTTT.

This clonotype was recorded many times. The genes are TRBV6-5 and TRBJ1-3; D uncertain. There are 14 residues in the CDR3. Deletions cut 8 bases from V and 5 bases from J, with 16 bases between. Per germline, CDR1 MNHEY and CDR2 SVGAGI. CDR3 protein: CASGTKGVRNTIYF. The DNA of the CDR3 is TGTGCCAGCGGAACGAAAGGCGTGAGAAACACCATATATTTT.

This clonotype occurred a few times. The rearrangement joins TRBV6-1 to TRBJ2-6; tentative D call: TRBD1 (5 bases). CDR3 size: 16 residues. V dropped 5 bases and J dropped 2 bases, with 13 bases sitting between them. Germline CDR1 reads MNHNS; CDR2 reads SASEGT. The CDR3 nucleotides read TGTGCCAGCAGTTACCTCGACAGAACTGGGGCCAACGTCCTGACTTTC. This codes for CASSYLDRTGANVLTF.

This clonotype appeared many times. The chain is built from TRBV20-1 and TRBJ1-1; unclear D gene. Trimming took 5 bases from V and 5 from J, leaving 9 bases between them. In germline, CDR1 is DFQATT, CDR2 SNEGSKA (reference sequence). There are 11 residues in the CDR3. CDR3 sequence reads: CSAAPETEAFF. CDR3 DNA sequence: TGCAGTGCTGCCCCAGAAACTGAAGCTTTCTTT.

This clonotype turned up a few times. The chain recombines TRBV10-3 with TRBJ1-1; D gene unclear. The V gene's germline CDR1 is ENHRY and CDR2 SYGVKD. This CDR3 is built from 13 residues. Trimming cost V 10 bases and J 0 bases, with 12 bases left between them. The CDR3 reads CATNSVMNTEAFF. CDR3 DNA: TGTGCCACCAATAGTGTGATGAACACTGAAGCTTTCTTT.

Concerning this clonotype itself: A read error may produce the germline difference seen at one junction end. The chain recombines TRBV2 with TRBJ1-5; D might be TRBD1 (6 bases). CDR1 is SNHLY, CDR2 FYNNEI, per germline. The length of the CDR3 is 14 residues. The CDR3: CASSEGRGPRPQHF. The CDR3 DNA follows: TGTGCCAGCAGCGAAGGCAGGGGCCCCAGACCCCAGCATTTT. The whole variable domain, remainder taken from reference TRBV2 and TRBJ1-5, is EPEVTQTPSHQVTQMGQEVILRCVPISNHLYFYWYRQILGQKVEFLVSFYNNEISEKSEIFDDQFSVERPDGSNFTLKIRSTKLEDSAMYFCASSEGRGPRPQHFGDGTRLSIL.

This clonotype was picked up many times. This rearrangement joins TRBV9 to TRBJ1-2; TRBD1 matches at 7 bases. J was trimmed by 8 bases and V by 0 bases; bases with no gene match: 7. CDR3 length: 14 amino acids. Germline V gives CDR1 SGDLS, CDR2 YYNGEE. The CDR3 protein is CASSVDAGGKGYTF. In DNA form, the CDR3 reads TGTGCCAGCAGCGTAGATGCAGGGGGAAAGGGCTACACCTTC.

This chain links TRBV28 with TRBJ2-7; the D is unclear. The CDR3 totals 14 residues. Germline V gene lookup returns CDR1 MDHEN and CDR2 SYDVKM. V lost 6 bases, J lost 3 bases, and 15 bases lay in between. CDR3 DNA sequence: TGTGCCAGCAGGCCGCCGGTGGGCATCTACGAGCAGTACTTC. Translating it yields CASRPPVGIYEQYF.

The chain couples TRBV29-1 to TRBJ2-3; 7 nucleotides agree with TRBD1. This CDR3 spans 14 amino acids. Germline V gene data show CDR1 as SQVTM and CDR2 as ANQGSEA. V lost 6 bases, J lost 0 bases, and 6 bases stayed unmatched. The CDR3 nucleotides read TGCAGCGTAACCGGACAGGTTAGCACAGATACGCAGTATTTT. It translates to CSVTGQVSTDTQYF.

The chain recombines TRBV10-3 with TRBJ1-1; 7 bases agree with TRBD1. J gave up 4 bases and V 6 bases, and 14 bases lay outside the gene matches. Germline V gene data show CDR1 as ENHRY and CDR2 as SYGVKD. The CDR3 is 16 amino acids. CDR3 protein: CAIRETGDRPSTEAFF. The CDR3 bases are TGTGCCATCAGGGAAACAGGGGACAGACCTAGCACTGAAGCTTTCTTT.

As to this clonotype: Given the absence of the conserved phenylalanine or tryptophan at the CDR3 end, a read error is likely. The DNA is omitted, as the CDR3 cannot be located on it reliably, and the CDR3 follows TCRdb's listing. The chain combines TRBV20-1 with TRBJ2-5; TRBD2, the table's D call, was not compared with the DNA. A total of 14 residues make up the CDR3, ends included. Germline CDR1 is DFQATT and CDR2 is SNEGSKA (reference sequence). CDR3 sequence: CSAKGRAHGYTFGS.

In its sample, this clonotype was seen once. CDR3 in amino acids: CASSLDGLDTGELFF. The CDR3 bases are TGCGCCAGCAGCTTGGATGGTCTAGACACCGGGGAGCTGTTTTTT. The chain links TRBV5-1 to TRBJ2-2; no clear D gene. The CDR3 has 15 residues. Germline values: CDR1 SGHRS, CDR2 YFSETQ. Trimming stripped 0 bases from V and 3 bases from J, with 9 bases between.

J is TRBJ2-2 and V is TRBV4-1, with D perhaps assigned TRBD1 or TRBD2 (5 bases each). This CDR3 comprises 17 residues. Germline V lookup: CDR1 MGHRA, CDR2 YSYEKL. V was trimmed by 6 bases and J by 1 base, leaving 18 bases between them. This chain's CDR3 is CASRDPSWGRNTGELFF. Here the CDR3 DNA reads TGCGCCAGCAGGGATCCAAGTTGGGGGAGGAACACCGGGGAGCTGTTTTTT.

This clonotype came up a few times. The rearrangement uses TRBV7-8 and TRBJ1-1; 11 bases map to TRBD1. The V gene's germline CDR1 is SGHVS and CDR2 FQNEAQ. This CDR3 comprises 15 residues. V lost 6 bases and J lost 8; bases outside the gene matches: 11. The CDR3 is CASSFSGTGGGEAFF. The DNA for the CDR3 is TGTGCCAGCAGTTTCTCTGGGACAGGGGGAGGCGAAGCTTTCTTT.

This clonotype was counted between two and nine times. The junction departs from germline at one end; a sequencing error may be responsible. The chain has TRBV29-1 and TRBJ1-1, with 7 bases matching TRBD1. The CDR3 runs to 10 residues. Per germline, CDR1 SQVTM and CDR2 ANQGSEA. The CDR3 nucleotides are TGCAGTGTTGACAGGGCCGGAGCTTTCTTT. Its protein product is CSVDRAGAFF.

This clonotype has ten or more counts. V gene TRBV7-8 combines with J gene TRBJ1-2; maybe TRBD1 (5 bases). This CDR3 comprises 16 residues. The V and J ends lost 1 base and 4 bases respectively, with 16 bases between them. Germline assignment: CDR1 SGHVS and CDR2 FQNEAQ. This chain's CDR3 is CASSLESSGGPYGYTF. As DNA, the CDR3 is TGTGCCAGCAGCTTAGAGTCCAGTGGGGGACCCTATGGCTACACCTTC.

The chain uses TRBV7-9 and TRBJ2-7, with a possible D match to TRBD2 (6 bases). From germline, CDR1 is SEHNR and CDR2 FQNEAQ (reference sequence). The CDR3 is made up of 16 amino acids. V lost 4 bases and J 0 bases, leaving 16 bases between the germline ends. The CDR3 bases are TGTGCCAGCAGCTCGGAGGCGGACTACTCCTCCTACGAGCAGTACTTC. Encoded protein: CASSSEADYSSYEQYF.

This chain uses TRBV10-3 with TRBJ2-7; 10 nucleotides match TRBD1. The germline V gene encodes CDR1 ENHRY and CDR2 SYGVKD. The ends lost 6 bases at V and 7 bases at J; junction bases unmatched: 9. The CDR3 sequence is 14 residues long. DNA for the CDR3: TGTGCCATCAGCCACGACAGGGGGCGAGGGGAGCAGTACTTC. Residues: CAISHDRGRGEQYF.

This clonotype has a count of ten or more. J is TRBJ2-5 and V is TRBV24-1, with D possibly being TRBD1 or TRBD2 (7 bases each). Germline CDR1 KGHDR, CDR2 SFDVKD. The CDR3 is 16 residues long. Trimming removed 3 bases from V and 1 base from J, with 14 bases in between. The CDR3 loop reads CATSDPGRDSQETQYF. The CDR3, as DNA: TGTGCCACCAGTGATCCGGGGAGGGACAGCCAAGAGACCCAGTACTTC.

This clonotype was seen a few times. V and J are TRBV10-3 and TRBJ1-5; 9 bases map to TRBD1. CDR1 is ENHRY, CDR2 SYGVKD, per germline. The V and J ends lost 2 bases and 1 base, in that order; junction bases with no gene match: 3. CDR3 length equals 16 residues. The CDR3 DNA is TGTGCCATCAGTGAGACAGGGGGCTGGAGCAATCAGCCCCAGCATTTT. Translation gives CAISETGGWSNQPQHF.

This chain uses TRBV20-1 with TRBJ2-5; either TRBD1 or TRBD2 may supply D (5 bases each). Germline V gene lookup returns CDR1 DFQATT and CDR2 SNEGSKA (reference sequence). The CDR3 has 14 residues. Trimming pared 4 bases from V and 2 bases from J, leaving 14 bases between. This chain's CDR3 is CSATPGRLQETQYF. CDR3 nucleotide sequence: TGCAGTGCTACCCCGGGGCGACTTCAAGAGACCCAGTACTTC.

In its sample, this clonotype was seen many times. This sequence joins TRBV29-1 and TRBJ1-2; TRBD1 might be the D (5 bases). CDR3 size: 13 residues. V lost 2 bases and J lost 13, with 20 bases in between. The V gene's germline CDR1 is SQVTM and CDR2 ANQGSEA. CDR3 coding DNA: TGCAGCGTTGAATACGATTTGGTGGGGGTATTCACCTTC. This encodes CSVEYDLVGVFTF.

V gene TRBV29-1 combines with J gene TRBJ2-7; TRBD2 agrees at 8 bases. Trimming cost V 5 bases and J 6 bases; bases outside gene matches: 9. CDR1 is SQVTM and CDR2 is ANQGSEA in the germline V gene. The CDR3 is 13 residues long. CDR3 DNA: TGCAGCGTTATTACGGGACTAGGACCCGAGCAGTACTTC. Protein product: CSVITGLGPEQYF.

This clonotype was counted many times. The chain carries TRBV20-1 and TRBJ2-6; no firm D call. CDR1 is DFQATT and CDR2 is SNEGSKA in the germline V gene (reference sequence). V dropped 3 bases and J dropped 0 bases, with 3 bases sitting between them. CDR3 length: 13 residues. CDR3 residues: CSARDSGANVLTF. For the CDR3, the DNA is TGCAGTGCTAGGGACTCTGGGGCCAACGTCCTGACTTTC.

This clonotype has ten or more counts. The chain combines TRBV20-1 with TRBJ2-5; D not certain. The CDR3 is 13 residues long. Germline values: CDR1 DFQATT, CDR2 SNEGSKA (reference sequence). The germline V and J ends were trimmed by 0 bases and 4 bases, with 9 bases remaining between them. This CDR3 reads CSAREDRGETQYF. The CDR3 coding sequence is TGCAGTGCTAGAGAGGACCGAGGAGAGACCCAGTACTTC.

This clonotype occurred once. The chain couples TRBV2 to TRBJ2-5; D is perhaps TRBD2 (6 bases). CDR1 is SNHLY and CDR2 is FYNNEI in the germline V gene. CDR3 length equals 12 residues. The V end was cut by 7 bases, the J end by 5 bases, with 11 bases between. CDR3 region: CASTEEGETQYF. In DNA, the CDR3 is TGTGCCAGCACGGAGGAGGGGGAGACCCAGTACTTC. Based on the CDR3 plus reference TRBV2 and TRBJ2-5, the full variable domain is EPEVTQTPSHQVTQMGQEVILRCVPISNHLYFYWYRQILGQKVEFLVSFYNNEISEKSEIFDDQFSVERPDGSNFTLKIRSTKLEDSAMYFCASTEEGETQYFGPGTRLLVL.

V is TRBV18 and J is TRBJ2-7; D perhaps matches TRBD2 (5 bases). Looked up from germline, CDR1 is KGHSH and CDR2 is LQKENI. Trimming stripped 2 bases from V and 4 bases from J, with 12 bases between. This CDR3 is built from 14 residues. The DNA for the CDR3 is TGTGCCAGCTCACCAGTCCCTCCGGGATACGAGCAGTACTTC. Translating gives CASSPVPPGYEQYF.

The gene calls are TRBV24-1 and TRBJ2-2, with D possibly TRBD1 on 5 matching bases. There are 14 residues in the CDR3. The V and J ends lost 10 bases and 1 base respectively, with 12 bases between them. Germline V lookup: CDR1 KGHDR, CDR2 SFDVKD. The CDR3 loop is CATRRRVNTGELFF. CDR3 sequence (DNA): TGTGCCACACGTCGCAGGGTGAACACCGGGGAGCTGTTTTTT.

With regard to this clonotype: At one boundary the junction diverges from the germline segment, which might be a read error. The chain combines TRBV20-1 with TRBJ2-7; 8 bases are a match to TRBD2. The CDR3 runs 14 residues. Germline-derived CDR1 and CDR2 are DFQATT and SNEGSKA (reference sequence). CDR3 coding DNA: TGCAGTGCTGATAAAGCGGGAGTGGGCTACGAGCAGTATTTC. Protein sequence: CSADKAGVGYEQYF.

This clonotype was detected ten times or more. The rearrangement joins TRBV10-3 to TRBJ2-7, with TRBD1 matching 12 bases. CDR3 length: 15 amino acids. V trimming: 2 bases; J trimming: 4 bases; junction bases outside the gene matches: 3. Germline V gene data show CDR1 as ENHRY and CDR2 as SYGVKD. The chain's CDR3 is CAISEGTGGRYEQYF. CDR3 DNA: TGTGCCATCAGTGAGGGGACAGGGGGCAGGTACGAGCAGTACTTC.